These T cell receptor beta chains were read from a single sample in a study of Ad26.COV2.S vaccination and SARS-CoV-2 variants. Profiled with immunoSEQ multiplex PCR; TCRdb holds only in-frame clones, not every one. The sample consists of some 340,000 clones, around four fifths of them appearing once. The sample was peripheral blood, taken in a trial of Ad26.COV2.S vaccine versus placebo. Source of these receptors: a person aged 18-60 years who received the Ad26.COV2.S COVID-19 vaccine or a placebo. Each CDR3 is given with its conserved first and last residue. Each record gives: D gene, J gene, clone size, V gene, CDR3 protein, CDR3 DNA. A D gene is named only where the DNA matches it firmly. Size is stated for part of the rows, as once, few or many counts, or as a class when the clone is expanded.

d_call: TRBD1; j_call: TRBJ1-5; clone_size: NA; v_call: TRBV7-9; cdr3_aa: CASSPGQGSSNQPQHF; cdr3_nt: TGTGCCAGCAGCCCGGGACAGGGTTCTAGCAATCAGCCCCAGCATTTT
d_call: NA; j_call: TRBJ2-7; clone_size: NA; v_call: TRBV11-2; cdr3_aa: CASSFVRDNPIF; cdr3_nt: TGTGCCAGCAGCTTCGTTCGGGACAACCCTATCTTC
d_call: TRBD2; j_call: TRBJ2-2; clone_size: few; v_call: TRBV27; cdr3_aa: CATTSGVAGELFF; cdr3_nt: TGTGCCACGACTAGCGGGGTGGCCGGGGAGCTGTTTTTT
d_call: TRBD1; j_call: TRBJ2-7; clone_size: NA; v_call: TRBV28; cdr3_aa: CASSRRDRDSYEQYF; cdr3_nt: TGTGCCAGCAGTCGCCGGGACAGGGACTCCTACGAGCAGTACTTC
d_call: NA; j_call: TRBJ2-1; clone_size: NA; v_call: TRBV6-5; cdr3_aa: CAARTRLYNEQFF; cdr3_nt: TGTGCCGCGAGGACAAGGCTCTACAATGAGCAGTTCTTC
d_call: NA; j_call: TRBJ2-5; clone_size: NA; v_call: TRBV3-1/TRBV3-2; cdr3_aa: CASSSGETQYF; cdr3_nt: TGTGCCAGCAGCTCAGGGGAGACCCAGTACTTC
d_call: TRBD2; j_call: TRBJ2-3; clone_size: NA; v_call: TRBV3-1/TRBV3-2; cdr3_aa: CASSQEEWTSGPSTDTQYF; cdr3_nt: TGTGCCAGCAGCCAAGAGGAATGGACTAGCGGGCCGAGCACAGATACGCAGTATTTT
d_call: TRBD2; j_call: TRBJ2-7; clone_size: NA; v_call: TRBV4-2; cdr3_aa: CASSQDYPSGDSYEQYF; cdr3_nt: TGTGCCAGCAGCCAAGATTATCCTAGCGGGGACTCCTACGAGCAGTACTTC
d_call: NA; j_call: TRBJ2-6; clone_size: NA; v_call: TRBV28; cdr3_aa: CASSWDSGANVLTF; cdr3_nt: TGTGCCAGCAGTTGGGACTCTGGGGCCAACGTCCTGACTTTC
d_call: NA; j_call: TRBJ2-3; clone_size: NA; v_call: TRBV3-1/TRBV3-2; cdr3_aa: CASSQGADTQYF; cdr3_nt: TGTGCCAGCAGCCAAGGGGCAGATACGCAGTATTTT
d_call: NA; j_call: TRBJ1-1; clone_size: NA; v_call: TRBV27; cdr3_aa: CASSPLDIYNTEAFF; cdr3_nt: TGTGCCAGCAGTCCACTTGACATATACAACACTGAAGCTTTCTTT
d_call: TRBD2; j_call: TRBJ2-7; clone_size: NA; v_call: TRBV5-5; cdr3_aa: CASSLTSASYEQYF; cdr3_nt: TGTGCCAGCAGCTTGACTAGCGCAAGCTACGAGCAGTACTTC
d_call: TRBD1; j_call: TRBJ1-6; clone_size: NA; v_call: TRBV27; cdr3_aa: CASTPGQGYSPLHF; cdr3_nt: TGTGCCAGCACCCCTGGACAGGGATACTCACCCCTCCACTTT
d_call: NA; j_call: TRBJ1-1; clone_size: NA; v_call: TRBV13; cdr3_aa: CASSSGYRFGGNTEAFF; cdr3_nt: TGTGCCAGCAGCTCCGGTTATAGGTTCGGGGGGAACACTGAAGCTTTCTTT
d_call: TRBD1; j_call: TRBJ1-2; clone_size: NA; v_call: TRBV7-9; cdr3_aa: CASSPTGTGSRDGYTF; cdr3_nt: TGTGCCAGCAGCCCTACCGGGACAGGCAGTCGTGATGGCTACACCTTC
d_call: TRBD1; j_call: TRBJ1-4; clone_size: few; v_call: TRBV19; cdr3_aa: CASSTGTGGESEKLFF; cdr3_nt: TGTGCCAGTAGTACCGGGACAGGGGGGGAGAGTGAAAAACTGTTTTTT
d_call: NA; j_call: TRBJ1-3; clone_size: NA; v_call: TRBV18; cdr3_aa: CASSQRAGSSGNTIYF; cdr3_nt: TGTGCCAGCTCTCAACGGGCGGGCAGCTCTGGAAACACCATATATTTT
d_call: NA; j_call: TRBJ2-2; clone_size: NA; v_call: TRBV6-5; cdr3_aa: CASSRGLNTGELFF; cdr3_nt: TGTGCCAGCAGCCGCGGACTGAACACCGGGGAGCTGTTTTTT
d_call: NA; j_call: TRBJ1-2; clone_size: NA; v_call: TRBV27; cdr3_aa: CASKDSGNYGYTF; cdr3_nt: TGTGCCAGCAAAGATTCAGGGAACTATGGCTACACCTTC
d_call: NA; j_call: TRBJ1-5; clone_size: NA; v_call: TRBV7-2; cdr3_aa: CASSFVRGLYGNQPQHF; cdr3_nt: TGTGCCAGCAGCTTTGTCAGGGGCCTGTACGGCAATCAGCCCCAGCATTTT
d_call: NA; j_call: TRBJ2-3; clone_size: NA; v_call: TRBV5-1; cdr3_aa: CASSPTTLDTQYF; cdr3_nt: TGCGCCAGCAGCCCCACCACCCTAGATACGCAGTATTTT
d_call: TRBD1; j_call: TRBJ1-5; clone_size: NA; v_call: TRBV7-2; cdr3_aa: CASGQGRNQPQHF; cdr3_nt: TGTGCCAGCGGACAGGGGCGCAATCAGCCCCAGCATTTT
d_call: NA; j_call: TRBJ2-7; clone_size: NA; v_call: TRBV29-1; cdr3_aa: CSVAGGAVKEQYF; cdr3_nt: TGCAGCGTTGCGGGGGGCGCAGTTAAAGAGCAGTACTTC
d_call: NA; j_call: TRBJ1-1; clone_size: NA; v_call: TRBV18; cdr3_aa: CASSPGTKTEAFF; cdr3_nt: TGTGCCAGCTCACCCGGGACTAAGACTGAAGCTTTCTTT
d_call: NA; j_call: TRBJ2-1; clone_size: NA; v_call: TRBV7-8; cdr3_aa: CASSLENDGESSYNEQFF; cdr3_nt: TGTGCCAGCAGCTTAGAGAATGATGGGGAAAGCTCCTACAATGAGCAGTTCTTC
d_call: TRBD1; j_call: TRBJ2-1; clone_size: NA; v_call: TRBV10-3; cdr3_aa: CAISVKGDRGYNEQFF; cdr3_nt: TGTGCCATCAGTGTGAAGGGGGACAGGGGGTACAATGAGCAGTTCTTC
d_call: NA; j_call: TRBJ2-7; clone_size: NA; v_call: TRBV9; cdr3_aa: CASSAGKGPSYEQYF; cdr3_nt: TGTGCCAGCAGCGCCGGTAAGGGTCCTTCCTACGAGCAGTACTTC
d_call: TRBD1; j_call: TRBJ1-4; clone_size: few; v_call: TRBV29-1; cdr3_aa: CSVGQGEKLFF; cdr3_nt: TGCAGCGTGGGACAGGGTGAAAAACTGTTTTTT
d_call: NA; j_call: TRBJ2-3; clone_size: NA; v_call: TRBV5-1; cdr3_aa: CASSQPPGDTQYF; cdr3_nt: TGCGCCAGCAGCCAGCCACCAGGGGATACGCAGTATTTT
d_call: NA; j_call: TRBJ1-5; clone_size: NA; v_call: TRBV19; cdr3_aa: CASSIDRGGVNNQPQHF; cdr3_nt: TGTGCCAGTAGTATAGATCGTGGGGGGGTGAATAATCAGCCCCAGCATTTT
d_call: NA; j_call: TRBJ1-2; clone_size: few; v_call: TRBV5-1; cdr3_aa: CASSLAAGVEYGYTF; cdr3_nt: TGCGCCAGCAGCTTGGCCGCAGGGGTGGAATATGGCTACACCTTC
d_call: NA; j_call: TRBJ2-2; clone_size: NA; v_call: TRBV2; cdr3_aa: CASSEDTGNWELFF; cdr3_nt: TGTGCCAGCAGTGAGGACACAGGGAACTGGGAGCTGTTTTTT
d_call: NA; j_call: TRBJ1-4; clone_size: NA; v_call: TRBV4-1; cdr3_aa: CASSPWALQGAGEKLFF; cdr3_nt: TGCGCCAGCAGCCCTTGGGCCCTACAGGGAGCGGGTGAAAAACTGTTTTTT
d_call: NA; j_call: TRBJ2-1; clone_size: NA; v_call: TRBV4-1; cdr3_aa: CASSRWDVPEQFF; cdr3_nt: TGCGCCAGCAGCCGCTGGGACGTCCCCGAGCAGTTCTTC
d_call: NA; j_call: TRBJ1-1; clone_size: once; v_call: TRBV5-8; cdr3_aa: CASSLQGANTEAFF; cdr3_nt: TGTGCCAGCAGCCTACAGGGAGCGAACACTGAAGCTTTCTTT
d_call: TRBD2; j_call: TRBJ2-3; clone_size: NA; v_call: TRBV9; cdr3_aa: CASSTSGGAEGDTQYF; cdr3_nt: TGTGCCAGCAGCACTAGCGGGGGGGCCGAGGGAGATACGCAGTATTTT
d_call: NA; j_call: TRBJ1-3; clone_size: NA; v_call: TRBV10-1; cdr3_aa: CASTTGNTIYF; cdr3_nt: TGCGCCAGCACCACAGGGAACACCATATATTTT
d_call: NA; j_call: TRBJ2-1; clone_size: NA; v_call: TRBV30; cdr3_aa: CAWSVNLFGVDYNEQFF; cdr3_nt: TGTGCCTGGAGTGTCAACCTTTTCGGGGTCGATTACAATGAGCAGTTCTTC
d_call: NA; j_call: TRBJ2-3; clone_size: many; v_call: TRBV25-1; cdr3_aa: CASSEYGERVTDTQYF; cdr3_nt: TGTGCCAGCAGTGAATACGGGGAACGGGTCACAGATACGCAGTATTTT
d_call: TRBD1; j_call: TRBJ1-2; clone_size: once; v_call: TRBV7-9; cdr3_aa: CASSLGSGGLYGYTF; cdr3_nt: TGTGCCAGCAGCTTAGGATCAGGGGGGTTATATGGCTACACCTTC
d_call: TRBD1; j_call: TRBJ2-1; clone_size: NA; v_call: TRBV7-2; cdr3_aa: CASSLQGVGEEQFF; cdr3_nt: TGTGCCAGCAGCTTACAGGGGGTTGGGGAAGAGCAGTTCTTC
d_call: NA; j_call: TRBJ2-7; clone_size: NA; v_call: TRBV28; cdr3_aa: CASRGAGGSYEQYF; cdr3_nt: TGTGCCAGCAGGGGGGCCGGGGGCTCCTACGAGCAGTACTTC
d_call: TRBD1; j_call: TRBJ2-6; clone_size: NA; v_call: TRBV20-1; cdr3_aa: CSASSEGADSGANVLTF; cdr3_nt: TGCAGTGCTAGTAGTGAGGGGGCAGATTCTGGGGCCAACGTCCTGACTTTC
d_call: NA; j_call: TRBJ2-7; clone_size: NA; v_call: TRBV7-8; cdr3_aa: CASSRDTLREQYF; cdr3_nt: TGTGCCAGCAGCCGGGACACGTTACGAGAGCAGTACTTC
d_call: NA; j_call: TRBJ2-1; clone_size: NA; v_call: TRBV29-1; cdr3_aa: CSVASRSYNEQFF; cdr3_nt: TGCAGCGTTGCTAGCCGTTCCTACAATGAGCAGTTCTTC